This T cell receptor beta chain was sequenced in a study of CD8 T cells in ankylosing spondylitis. The germline gives CDR1 LGHNA, CDR2 YSLEER. V lost 0 bases and J lost 7, with 10 bases in between. CDR3 size: 14 residues. This clonotype has a handful of counts. Antigen unknown. The study's findings and limits: What seemed typical of ankylosing spondylitis blood was a TCR beta motif built from about 8 highly homologous variants.

TCRdb processed the 5' RACE reads anew with MiXCR; each CDR3 protein has one entry. The repertoire holds 800,000 to 900,000 distinct CDR3 sequences, approximately 12% seen once, with less than 0.65% in the top ten. This sequence joins TRBV4-3 and TRBJ2-1, with D possibly matching TRBD1 (5 bases). Specimen: blood, either unsorted or a sorted T cell fraction (not recorded which). The source is a male donor with ankylosing spondylitis. Written as DNA, the CDR3 is TGCGCCAGCAGCCAAGATAGGGGCTTAAATGAGCAGTTCTTC. This sequence encodes CASSQDRGLNEQFF.